This T cell receptor beta chain emerged from a study of T cell changes during pregnancy in multiple sclerosis. The assay was immunoSEQ multiplex PCR, and TCRdb's table has in-frame clones only and misses some. The sample includes roughly 100,000 clones, 75% to 95% of them seen just once. Losses at the gene ends were 6 bases for V and 0 bases for J; bases not matched to a gene: 11. Germline CDR1 KGHSH, CDR2 LQKENI. CDR3 length equals 16 residues. The chain is built from TRBV18 and TRBJ2-7; 7 bases are shared with TRBD1. Source: peripheral blood, taken after pregnancy. This clonotype was sampled from a female donor in good health, enrolled as a control in a pregnancy study. The CDR3 DNA reads TGTGCCAGCTCCCCGGGGACAGCCGTTCCCTCCTACGAGCAGTACTTC. Amino acids: CASSPGTAVPSYEQYF.